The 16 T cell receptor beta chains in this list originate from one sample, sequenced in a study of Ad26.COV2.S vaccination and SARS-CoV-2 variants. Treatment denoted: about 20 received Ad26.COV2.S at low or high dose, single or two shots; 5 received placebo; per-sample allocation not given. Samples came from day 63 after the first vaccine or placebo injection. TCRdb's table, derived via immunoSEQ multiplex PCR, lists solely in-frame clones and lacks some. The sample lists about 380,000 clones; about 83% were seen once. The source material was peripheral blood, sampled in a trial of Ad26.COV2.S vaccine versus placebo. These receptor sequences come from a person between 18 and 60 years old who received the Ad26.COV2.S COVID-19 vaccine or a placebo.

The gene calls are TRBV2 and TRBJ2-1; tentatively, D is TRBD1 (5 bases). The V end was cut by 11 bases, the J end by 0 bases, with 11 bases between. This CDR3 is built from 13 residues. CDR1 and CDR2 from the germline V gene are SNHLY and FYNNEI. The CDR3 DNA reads TGTGCCGGGGCGCCCAGCTCCTACAATGAGCAGTTCTTC. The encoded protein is CAGAPSSYNEQFF. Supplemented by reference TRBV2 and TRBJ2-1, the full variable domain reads EPEVTQTPSHQVTQMGQEVILRCVPISNHLYFYWYRQILGQKVEFLVSFYNNEISEKSEIFDDQFSVERPDGSNFTLKIRSTKLEDSAMYFCAGAPSSYNEQFFGPGTRLTVL.

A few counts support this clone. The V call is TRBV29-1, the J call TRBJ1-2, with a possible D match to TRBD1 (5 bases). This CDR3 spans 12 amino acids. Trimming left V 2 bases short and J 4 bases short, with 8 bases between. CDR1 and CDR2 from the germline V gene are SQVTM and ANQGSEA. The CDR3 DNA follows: TGCAGCGTTGAACGGGGCAGCTATGGCTACACCTTC. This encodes CSVERGSYGYTF. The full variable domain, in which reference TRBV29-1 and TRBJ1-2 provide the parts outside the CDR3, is SAVISQKPSRDICQRGTSLTIQCQVDSQVTMMFWYRQQPGQSLTLIATANQGSEATYESGFVIDKFPISRPNLTFSTLTVSNMSPEDSSIYLCSVERGSYGYTFGSGTRLTVV.

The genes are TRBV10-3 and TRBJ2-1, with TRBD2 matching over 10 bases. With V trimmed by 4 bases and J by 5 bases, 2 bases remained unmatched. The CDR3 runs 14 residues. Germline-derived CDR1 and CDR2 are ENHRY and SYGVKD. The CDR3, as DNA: TGTGCCATCAGTGGGCTAGCGGGGGACAATGAGCAGTTCTTC. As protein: CAISGLAGDNEQFF.

CDR3 DNA: TGTGCCACCAGTGATCCACCCGTGGAGACCCAGTACTTC. This translates into CATSDPPVETQYF. J is TRBJ2-5 and V is TRBV24-1; no clear D gene. The ends were cut back, 3 bases at V and 5 bases at J, with 9 bases in the middle. Germline V gene sequence: CDR1 KGHDR, CDR2 SFDVKD. This CDR3 is built from 13 residues.

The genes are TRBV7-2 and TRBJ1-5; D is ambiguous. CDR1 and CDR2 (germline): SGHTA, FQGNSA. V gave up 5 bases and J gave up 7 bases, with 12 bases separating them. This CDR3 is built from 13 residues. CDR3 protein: CASSLGPGQPQHF. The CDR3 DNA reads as TGTGCCAGCAGCCTCGGGCCGGGACAGCCCCAGCATTTT.

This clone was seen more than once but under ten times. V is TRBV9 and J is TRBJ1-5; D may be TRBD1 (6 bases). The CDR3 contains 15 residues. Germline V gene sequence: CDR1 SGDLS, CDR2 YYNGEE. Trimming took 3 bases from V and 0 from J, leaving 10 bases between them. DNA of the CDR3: TGTGCCAGCAGCGGCGGACAGTATAGCAATCAGCCCCAGCATTTT. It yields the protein CASSGGQYSNQPQHF. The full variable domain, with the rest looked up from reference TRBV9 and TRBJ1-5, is DSGVTQTPKHLITATGQRVTLRCSPRSGDLSVYWYQQSLDQGLQFLIQYYNGEERAKGNILERFSAQQFPDLHSELNLSSLELGDSALYFCASSGGQYSNQPQHFGDGTRLSIL.

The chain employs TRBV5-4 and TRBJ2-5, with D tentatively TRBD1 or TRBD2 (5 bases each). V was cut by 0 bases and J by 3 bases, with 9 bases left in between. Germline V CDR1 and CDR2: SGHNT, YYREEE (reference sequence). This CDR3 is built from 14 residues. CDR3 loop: CASSLGGVKETQYF. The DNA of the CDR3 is TGTGCCAGCAGCTTGGGAGGGGTGAAAGAGACCCAGTACTTC.

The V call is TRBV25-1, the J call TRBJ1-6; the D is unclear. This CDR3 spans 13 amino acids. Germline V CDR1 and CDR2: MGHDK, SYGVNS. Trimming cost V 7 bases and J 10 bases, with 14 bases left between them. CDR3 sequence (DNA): TGTGCCAGCACCCTATCGGTTCAATCACCCCTCCACTTT. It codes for CASTLSVQSPLHF.

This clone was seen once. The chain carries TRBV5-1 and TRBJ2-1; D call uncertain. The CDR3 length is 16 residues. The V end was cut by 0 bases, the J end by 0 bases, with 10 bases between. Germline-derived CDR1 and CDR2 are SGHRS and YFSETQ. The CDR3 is CASSLDPRSSYNEQFF. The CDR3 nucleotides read TGCGCCAGCAGCTTGGACCCGAGAAGCTCCTACAATGAGCAGTTCTTC.

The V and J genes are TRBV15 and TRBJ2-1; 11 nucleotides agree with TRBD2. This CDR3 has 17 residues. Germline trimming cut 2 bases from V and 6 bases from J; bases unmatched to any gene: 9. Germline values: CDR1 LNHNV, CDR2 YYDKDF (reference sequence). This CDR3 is CATSRPIAGGPSNEQFF. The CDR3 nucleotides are TGTGCCACCAGCAGACCTATAGCGGGGGGGCCTTCCAATGAGCAGTTCTTC.

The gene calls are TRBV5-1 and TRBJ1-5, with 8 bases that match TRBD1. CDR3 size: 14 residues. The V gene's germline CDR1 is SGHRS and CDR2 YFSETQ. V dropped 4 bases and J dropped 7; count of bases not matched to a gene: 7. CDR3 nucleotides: TGCGCCAGCAGCCCTCAGGGGGCTGGCCAGCCCCAGCATTTT. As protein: CASSPQGAGQPQHF.

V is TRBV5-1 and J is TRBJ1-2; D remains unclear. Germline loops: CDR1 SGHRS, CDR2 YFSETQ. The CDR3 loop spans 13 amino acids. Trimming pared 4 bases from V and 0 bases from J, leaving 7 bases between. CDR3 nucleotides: TGCGCCAGCAGCGCCCAGGCTAACTATGGCTACACCTTC. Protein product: CASSAQANYGYTF. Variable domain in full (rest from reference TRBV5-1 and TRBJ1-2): KAGVTQTPRYLIKTRGQQVTLSCSPISGHRSVSWYQQTPGQGLQFLFEYFSETQRNKGNFPGRFSGRQFSNSRSEMNVSTLELGDSALYLCASSAQANYGYTFGSGTRLTVV.

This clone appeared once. CDR3 residues: CASSLRDLGTQYF. CDR3 sequence (DNA): TGCGCCAGCAGCTTGAGGGACCTGGGGACCCAGTACTTC. The V and J genes are TRBV5-1 and TRBJ2-5; D may correspond to TRBD1 or TRBD2 (5 bases each). There are 13 residues in the CDR3. CDR1 and CDR2 (germline): SGHRS, YFSETQ. Trimming left V 1 base short and J 7 bases short, with 11 bases between.

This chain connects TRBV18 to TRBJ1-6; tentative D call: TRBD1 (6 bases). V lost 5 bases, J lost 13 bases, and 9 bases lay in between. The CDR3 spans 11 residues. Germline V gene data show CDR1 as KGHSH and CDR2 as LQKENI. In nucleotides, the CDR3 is TGTGCCAGCTCAACGCAGGGGCCCCTCCACTTT. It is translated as CASSTQGPLHF.

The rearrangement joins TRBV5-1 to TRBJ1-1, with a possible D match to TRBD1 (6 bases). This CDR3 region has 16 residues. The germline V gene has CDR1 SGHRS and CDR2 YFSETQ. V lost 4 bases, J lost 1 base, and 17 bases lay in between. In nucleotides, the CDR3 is TGCGCCAGCAGCCCCCGGGGAGGGGGTCCGAACACTGAAGCTTTCTTT. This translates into CASSPRGGGPNTEAFF.

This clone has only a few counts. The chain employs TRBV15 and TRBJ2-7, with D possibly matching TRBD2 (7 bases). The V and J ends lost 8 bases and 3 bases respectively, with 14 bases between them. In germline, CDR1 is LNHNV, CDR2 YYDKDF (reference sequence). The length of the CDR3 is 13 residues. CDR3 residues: CATQGGGFYEQYF. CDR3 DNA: TGTGCCACCCAGGGAGGGGGATTCTACGAGCAGTACTTC. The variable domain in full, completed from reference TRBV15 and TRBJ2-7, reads DAMVIQNPRYQVTQFGKPVTLSCSQTLNHNVMYWYQQKSSQAPKLLFHYYDKDFNNEADTPDNFQSRRPNTSFCFLDIRSPGLGDTAMYLCATQGGGFYEQYFGPGTRLTVT.